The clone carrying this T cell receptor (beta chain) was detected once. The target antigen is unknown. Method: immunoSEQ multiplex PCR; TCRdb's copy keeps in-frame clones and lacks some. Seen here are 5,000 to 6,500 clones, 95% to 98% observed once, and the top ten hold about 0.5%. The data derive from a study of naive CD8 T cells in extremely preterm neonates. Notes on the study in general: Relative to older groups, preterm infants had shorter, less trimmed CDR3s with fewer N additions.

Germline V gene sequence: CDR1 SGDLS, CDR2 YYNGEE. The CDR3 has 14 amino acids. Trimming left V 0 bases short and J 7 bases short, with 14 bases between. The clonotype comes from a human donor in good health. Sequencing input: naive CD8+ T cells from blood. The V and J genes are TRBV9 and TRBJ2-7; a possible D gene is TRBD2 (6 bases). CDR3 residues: CASSVGGGPLEQYF. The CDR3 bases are TGTGCCAGCAGCGTAGGAGGAGGGCCCCTGGAGCAGTACTTC.